These 21 T cell receptor beta chains came from one sample sequenced in a study of blood T cells in healthy people across ages. Together with a sample-barcoded 5' primer, a J-beta primer mix was included in a second PCR lasting about 6 to 11 cycles. TCRdb reprocessed the 5' RACE reads with MiXCR, giving one entry per CDR3 protein. This sample has about 830,000 distinct CDR3 sequences, with less than 80% found just once. The specimen was blood. The receptors were sampled from a man younger than 40 in good health.

In its sample, this clonotype was seen a few times. The chain links TRBV11-2 to TRBJ1-4, with 8 bases aligning to TRBD1. The CDR3 runs to 16 residues. Trimming cost V 5 bases and J 0 bases; bases outside gene matches: 5. The germline gives CDR1 SGHAT, CDR2 FQNNGV. CDR3 DNA: TGTGCCAGCAGCGACCGGGACAGGTCAACTAATGAAAAACTGTTTTTT. Protein sequence: CASSDRDRSTNEKLFF.

The chain links TRBV7-6 to TRBJ1-1, with D perhaps matching TRBD1 (5 bases). V dropped 5 bases and J dropped 3 bases, with 16 bases sitting between them. The CDR3 runs to 15 residues. From germline, CDR1 is SGHVS and CDR2 FNYEAQ. The CDR3 coding sequence is TGTGCCAGCAGCCCCCGATTATGGGGGGACACTGAAGCTTTCTTT. Its protein is CASSPRLWGDTEAFF.

The V call is TRBV12-3 or TRBV12-4, the J call TRBJ1-1; TRBD1 agrees at 8 bases. V was clipped by 7 bases and J by 10 bases; unmatched bases: 8. CDR3 size: 12 residues. Here the CDR3 DNA reads TGTGCCAGCAACCAGGGGGCGGGTGGAGCTTTCTTT. Translating gives CASNQGAGGAFF.

This clonotype appeared a few times. The rearrangement uses TRBV29-1 and TRBJ2-3; the match to TRBD1 covers 11 bases. CDR1 is SQVTM, CDR2 ANQGSEA, per germline. This CDR3 spans 14 amino acids. The trim removed 7 bases at V and 3 bases at J, leaving 6 bases unmatched. DNA of the CDR3: TGCAGCGCAGGACAGGGGGCAGGAACAGATACGCAGTATTTT. Its translation is CSAGQGAGTDTQYF.

This clonotype was observed a few times. This rearrangement joins TRBV20-1 to TRBJ2-7; TRBD1 agrees at 8 bases. The J segment lost 3 bases and the V segment lost 5 bases, leaving 12 bases of the junction unmatched. The CDR3 runs 15 residues. The germline V gene has CDR1 DFQATT and CDR2 SNEGSKA (reference sequence). The CDR3 coding sequence is TGCAGTGCTGCCGACAGGGGAATGGGCCTCTACGAGCAGTACTTC. Translating gives CSAADRGMGLYEQYF.

The CDR3 region is CASSRGTENSNQPQHF. CDR3 sequence (DNA): TGTGCCAGCAGCCGGGGGACGGAAAATAGCAATCAGCCCCAGCATTTT. The gene calls are TRBV7-9 and TRBJ1-5, with a weak D call TRBD1 (5 bases). V dropped 5 bases and J dropped 0 bases, with 14 bases sitting between them. This CDR3 contains 16 residues. Germline V CDR1 and CDR2: SEHNR, FQNEAQ (reference sequence).

Many counts were recorded for this clonotype. The CDR3 here is CASSIWDPDTQYF. CDR3 nucleotide sequence: TGTGCCAGCAGTATCTGGGACCCAGATACGCAGTATTTT. This chain uses TRBV12-3 or TRBV12-4 with TRBJ2-3; possibly TRBD1 or TRBD2 for D (5 bases each). V was clipped by 5 bases and J by 4 bases, with 10 bases between them. The CDR3 spans 13 residues.

This chain uses TRBV25-1 with TRBJ2-5; no firm D call. Trimming cost V 3 bases and J 7 bases, with 9 bases left between them. The CDR3 consists of 12 residues. Germline-derived CDR1 and CDR2 are MGHDK and SYGVNS. The CDR3 nucleotides read TGTGCCAGCAGTGACCCCTTGGGGACCCAGTACTTC. Translating it yields CASSDPLGTQYF. Complete variable domain (other parts from reference TRBV25-1 and TRBJ2-5): EADIYQTPRYLVIGTGKKITLECSQTMGHDKMYWYQQDPGMELHLIHYSYGVNSTEKGDLSSESTVSRIRTEHFPLTLESARPSHTSQYLCASSDPLGTQYFGPGTRLLVL.

The chain couples TRBV12-3 or TRBV12-4 to TRBJ1-1; 9 bases fit TRBD1. The CDR3 totals 14 residues. Trimming at V came to 6 bases and at J to 2 bases, leaving 4 bases not matched to a gene. In nucleotides, the CDR3 is TGTGCCAGCAGGGGACAGGGCAGAAACACTGAAGCTTTCTTT. This gives the protein CASRGQGRNTEAFF.

Of note for this clonotype: This may be a read error, as it is one base from a much larger clone. The chain carries TRBV11-2 and TRBJ1-6; no clear D gene. CDR1 and CDR2 from the germline V gene are SGHAT and FQNNGV. The CDR3 has 13 amino acids. The CDR3: CASSFGSYSPPHF. The CDR3 coding sequence is TGTGCCAGCAGCTTTGGCAGCTATTCACCCCCCCACTTT.

The chain has TRBV20-1 and TRBJ2-7; TRBD2 matches at 13 bases. Per the germline V gene, CDR1 is DFQATT and CDR2 is SNEGSKA (reference sequence). J lost 0 bases, V lost 0 bases, and 5 bases had no gene match. CDR3 length: 17 amino acids. CDR3 protein: CSARDPGLAGSSYEQYF. CDR3 nucleotides: TGCAGTGCTAGAGATCCGGGACTAGCGGGGAGCTCCTACGAGCAGTACTTC.

The chain couples TRBV28 to TRBJ2-5, with D hard to call. The last part of the DNA fits TRBJ2-7 better; the J call may be wrong. CDR1 is MDHEN, CDR2 SYDVKM, per germline. The CDR3 loop spans 11 amino acids. As DNA, the CDR3 is TGTGCCAACCAGTGGCGTTGCGAGCAGTACTTC. This translates into CANQWRCEQYF.

The rearrangement joins TRBV7-2 to TRBJ2-3; no clear D. The CDR3 consists of 13 residues. The V end was cut by 1 base, the J end by 8 bases, with 10 bases between. Germline values: CDR1 SGHTA, CDR2 FQGNSA. The CDR3 here is CASSLEVVGTQYF. The CDR3 DNA reads TGTGCCAGCAGCTTAGAGGTGGTGGGTACGCAGTATTTT.

V and J are TRBV9 and TRBJ2-5; D gene ambiguous. The J call may be incorrect, as the DNA end agrees better with TRBJ2-7. The CDR3 loop spans 13 amino acids. Germline CDR1 and CDR2: SGDLS and YYNGEE. CDR3 sequence: CASSVGIVDEQYF. CDR3 sequence (DNA): TGTGCCAGCAGCGTGGGGATAGTGGACGAGCAGTACTTC.

This clonotype was seen only a few times. The chain recombines TRBV12-3 or TRBV12-4 with TRBJ2-3, with D perhaps TRBD2 (6 bases). CDR3 length: 15 residues. V was trimmed by 5 bases and J by 4 bases, leaving 16 bases between them. The CDR3 loop is CASSLSGTPPDTQYF. The DNA for the CDR3 is TGTGCCAGCAGTCTCTCCGGGACTCCCCCAGATACGCAGTATTTT.

J is TRBJ1-2 and V is TRBV29-1; D is ambiguous. V dropped 7 bases and J dropped 2 bases, with 8 bases sitting between them. Germline V gives CDR1 SQVTM, CDR2 ANQGSEA. CDR3 size: 11 residues. This CDR3 reads CSAVENYGYTF. CDR3 DNA: TGCAGCGCGGTGGAAAACTATGGCTACACCTTC.

This clonotype was counted only a few times. The chain recombines TRBV28 with TRBJ2-4; 8 nucleotides match TRBD2. Germline V gene data show CDR1 as MDHEN and CDR2 as SYDVKM. Trimming took 1 base from V and 2 from J; bases not matched to a gene: 4. This CDR3 is built from 16 residues. Here the CDR3 reads CASSLYRGGTKNIQYF. The CDR3 region has the DNA TGTGCCAGCAGTTTATACCGGGGGGGTACCAAAAACATTCAGTACTTC.

The J gene is TRBJ2-7, the V gene TRBV7-8; either TRBD1 or TRBD2 may supply D (5 bases each). Trimming took 4 bases from V and 2 from J, leaving 15 bases between them. Germline V gene sequence: CDR1 SGHVS, CDR2 FQNEAQ. The CDR3 length is 15 residues. The CDR3 is CASSSEPGRTYEQYF. The CDR3 DNA follows: TGTGCCAGCAGCTCGGAACCGGGACGGACCTACGAGCAGTACTTC.

The genes are TRBV3-1 and TRBJ2-4; weak D call: TRBD1 (6 bases). Germline V gene lookup returns CDR1 LGHDT and CDR2 YNNKEL (reference sequence). The CDR3 runs to 16 residues. The ends were cut back, 0 bases at V and 13 bases at J, with 22 bases in the middle. The CDR3 spells CASSQDAGVRSGEQYF. The CDR3 bases are TGTGCCAGCAGCCAAGATGCAGGGGTAAGGTCGGGTGAGCAGTACTTC.

The CDR3 bases are TGTGCCAGCAGCTTGCGAGGCTCTCCTGGCGAGCAGTACTTC. Translated, it gives CASSLRGSPGEQYF. The chain has TRBV5-6 and TRBJ2-7; D is unclear. Germline V gives CDR1 SGHDT, CDR2 YYEEEE. The CDR3 totals 14 residues. The V end was cut by 1 base, the J end by 6 bases, with 14 bases between.

Comments on this clonotype: A read error may explain this, as a much larger clone is one base away. The rearrangement uses TRBV5-1 and TRBJ2-5; D remains ambiguous. Germline CDR1 is SGHRS and CDR2 is YFSETQ. This CDR3 spans 13 amino acids. The CDR3: CAGSPNPRTEQYF. The DNA for the CDR3 is TGCGCCGGCAGCCCCAACCCAAGGACGGAGCAGTACTTC.